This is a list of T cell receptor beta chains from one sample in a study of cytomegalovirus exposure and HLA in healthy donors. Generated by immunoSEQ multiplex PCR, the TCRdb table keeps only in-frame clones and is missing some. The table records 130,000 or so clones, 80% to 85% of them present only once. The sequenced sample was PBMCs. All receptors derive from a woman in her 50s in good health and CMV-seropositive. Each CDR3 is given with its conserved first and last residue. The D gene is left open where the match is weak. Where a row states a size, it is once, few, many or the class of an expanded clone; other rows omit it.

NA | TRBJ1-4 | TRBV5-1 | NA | CASSLDVNEKLFF | TGCGCCAGCAGCCTAGACGTTAATGAAAAACTGTTTTTT
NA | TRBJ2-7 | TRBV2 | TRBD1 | CASRYRGRMDEQYF | TGTGCCAGCAGGTACAGGGGGAGGATGGACGAGCAGTACTTC
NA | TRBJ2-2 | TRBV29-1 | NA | CSVGQRNTGELFF | TGCAGCGTTGGGCAGCGAAACACCGGGGAGCTGTTTTTT
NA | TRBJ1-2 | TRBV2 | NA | CASSEGSDYGYTF | TGTGCCAGCAGTGAAGGTAGTGACTATGGCTACACCTTC
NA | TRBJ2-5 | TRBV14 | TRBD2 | CASSPRGGETQYF | TGTGCCAGCAGCCCCCGGGGGGGGGAGACCCAGTACTTC
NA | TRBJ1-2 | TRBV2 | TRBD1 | CASRMTGGYTF | TGTGCCAGCAGAATGACAGGGGGCTACACCTTC
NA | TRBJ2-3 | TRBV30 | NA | CAWRVDPAGATQYF | TGTGCCTGGAGGGTCGACCCAGCAGGGGCTACGCAGTATTTT
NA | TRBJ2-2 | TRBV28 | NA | CASSLGGTLVGELFF | TGTGCCAGCAGTTTAGGCGGGACCCTGGTCGGGGAGCTGTTTTTT
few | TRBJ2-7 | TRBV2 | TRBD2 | CASSELSGRIDEQYF | TGTGCCAGCAGTGAACTTAGCGGGAGGATCGACGAGCAGTACTTC
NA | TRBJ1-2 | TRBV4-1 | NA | CASSQEWGRGYGYTF | TGCGCCAGCAGCCAAGAGTGGGGCAGGGGCTATGGCTACACCTTC
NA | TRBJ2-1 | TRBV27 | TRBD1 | CASSLSGQGPYNEQFF | TGTGCCAGCAGTTTATCCGGACAGGGGCCTTACAATGAGCAGTTCTTC
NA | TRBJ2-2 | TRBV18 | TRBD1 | CASSSYRGRDGELFF | TGTGCCAGCTCATCTTACAGGGGGCGCGACGGGGAGCTGTTTTTT
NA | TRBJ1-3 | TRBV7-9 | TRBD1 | CAQDRDGNTIYF | TGTGCTCAAGACAGGGATGGAAACACCATATATTTT
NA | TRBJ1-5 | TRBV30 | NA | CAWGAWGNQPQHF | TGTGCCTGGGGGGCGTGGGGCAATCAGCCCCAGCATTTT
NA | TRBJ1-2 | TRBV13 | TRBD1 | CASNHIGTGVLDYGYTF | TGTGCCAGCAACCACATAGGGACAGGGGTTTTAGACTATGGCTACACCTTC
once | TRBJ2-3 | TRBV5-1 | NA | CASSPERTSTDTQYF | TGCGCCAGCAGCCCCGAGAGGACAAGCACAGATACGCAGTATTTT
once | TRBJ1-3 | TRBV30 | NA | CARSPDSHSGNTIYF | TGTGCCCGGAGTCCTGACAGTCATTCTGGAAACACCATATATTTT
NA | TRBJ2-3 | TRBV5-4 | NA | CASSARRASTDTQYF | TGTGCCAGCAGCGCCAGGAGGGCCAGCACAGATACGCAGTATTTT
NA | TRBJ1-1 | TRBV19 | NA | CASGGRPEAFF | TGTGCCAGTGGAGGGAGACCTGAAGCTTTCTTT
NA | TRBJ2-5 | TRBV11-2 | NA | CASSLEPGLKWETQYF | TGTGCCAGCAGCTTAGAGCCAGGGTTGAAGTGGGAGACCCAGTACTTC
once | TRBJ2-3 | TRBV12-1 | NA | CASSQGGNTQYF | TGTGCCAGCAGCCAAGGCGGAAATACGCAGTATTTT
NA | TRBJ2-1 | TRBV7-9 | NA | CASSLTGGTDEQFF | TGTGCCAGCAGCTTAACGGGGGGCACTGATGAGCAGTTCTTC
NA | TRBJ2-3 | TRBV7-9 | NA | CASSFRGDTQYF | TGTGCCAGCAGCTTTAGGGGGGATACGCAGTATTTT
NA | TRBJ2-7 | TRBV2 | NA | CASRRTGSTYEQYF | TGTGCCAGCAGAAGGACGGGAAGTACCTACGAGCAGTACTTC
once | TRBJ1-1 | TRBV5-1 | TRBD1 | CASSVYRDSNMNTEAFF | TGCGCCAGCAGCGTTTACCGGGACAGTAACATGAACACTGAAGCTTTCTTT
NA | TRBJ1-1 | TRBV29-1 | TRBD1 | CSVDGQEVEIGAEAFF | TGCAGCGTCGATGGACAGGAGGTGGAAATAGGCGCTGAAGCTTTCTTT
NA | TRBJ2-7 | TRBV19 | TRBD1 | CASSLEGQFYEQYF | TGTGCCAGTAGTTTAGAGGGACAGTTCTACGAGCAGTACTTC
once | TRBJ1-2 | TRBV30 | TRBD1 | CAWSLTTTGTLGYTF | TGTGCCTGGAGTTTAACCACGACAGGGACCCTTGGCTACACCTTC
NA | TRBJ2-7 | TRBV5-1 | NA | CASSSTYEQYF | TGCGCCAGCAGCTCAACCTACGAGCAGTACTTC
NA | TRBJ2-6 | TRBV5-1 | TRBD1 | CASSYETGNSGANVLTF | TGCGCCAGCAGTTATGAGACAGGGAACTCTGGGGCCAACGTCCTGACTTTC
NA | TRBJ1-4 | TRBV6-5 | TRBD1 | CASRLTGGKLFF | TGTGCCAGCAGACTGACAGGGGGAAAACTGTTTTTT
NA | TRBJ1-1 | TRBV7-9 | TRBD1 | CASSFGQGAADEAFF | TGTGCCAGCAGCTTTGGACAGGGGGCGGCGGATGAAGCTTTCTTT
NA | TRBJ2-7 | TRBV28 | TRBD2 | CASSLNVLAEGYEQYF | TGTGCCAGCAGTTTAAATGTCCTAGCGGAGGGCTACGAGCAGTACTTC
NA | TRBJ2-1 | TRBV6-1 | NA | CASSDVAWGRNEQFF | TGTGCCAGCAGTGATGTTGCGTGGGGGCGGAATGAGCAGTTCTTC
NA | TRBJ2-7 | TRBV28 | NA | CASNKPGVGTYEQYF | TGTGCCAGCAATAAACCCGGGGTGGGAACCTACGAGCAGTACTTC
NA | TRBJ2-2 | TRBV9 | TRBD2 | CASSVQQPTQAGGREGELFF | TGTGCCAGCAGCGTACAACAACCGACTCAGGCGGGAGGGAGGGAGGGGGAGCTGTTTTTT
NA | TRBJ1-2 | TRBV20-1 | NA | CSARGRYGYTF | TGCAGTGCTAGGGGCCGATATGGCTACACCTTC
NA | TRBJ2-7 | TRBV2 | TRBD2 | CASSPGLAWNEQYF | TGTGCCAGCAGCCCCGGACTAGCCTGGAACGAGCAGTACTTC
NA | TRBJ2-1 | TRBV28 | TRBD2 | CASSFPTSLNEQFF | TGTGCCAGCAGTTTCCCGACTAGCCTGAATGAGCAGTTCTTC
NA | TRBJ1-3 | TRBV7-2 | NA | CASSIAGTGDTIYF | TGTGCCAGCTCGATCGCAGGGACGGGGGACACCATATATTTT
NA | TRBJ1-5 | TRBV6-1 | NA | CASSADAGDQPQHF | TGTGCCAGCAGTGCAGACGCGGGGGATCAGCCCCAGCATTTT
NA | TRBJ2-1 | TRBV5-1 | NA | CASSLAGSQDEQFF | TGCGCCAGCAGCTTGGCCGGGAGCCAGGATGAGCAGTTCTTC
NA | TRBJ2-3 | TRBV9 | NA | CASSAWGDGYTQYF | TGTGCCAGCAGCGCCTGGGGAGATGGGTATACGCAGTATTTT
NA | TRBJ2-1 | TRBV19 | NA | CASLNLHAGSSYNEQFF | TGTGCCAGCCTCAATCTACACGCCGGGAGCTCCTACAATGAGCAGTTCTTC